This T cell receptor beta chain stems from a study of shared clonotypes between healthy human individuals. This clone occurred a few times. Antigen specificity is unknown. Genomic DNA of every subset was divided equally among multiple immunoSEQ plates. As handled by the study authors: Junction-only sequences without quality scores were provided by ImmunoSEQ, so filtering was different. TCRdb's table, derived via immunoSEQ multiplex PCR, lists solely in-frame clones and lacks some. Clone size and the V and J calls come from that table; the DNA yielded D and trimming. The repertoire holds around 500,000 clones, with 81% as singletons. Study observations and caveats: Apart from blood, nothing was sampled; tissue repertoires likely differ.

Each of the donors was a healthy adult who was HIV-negative and had not had a recent acute infection or vaccination. This CDR3 comprises 15 residues. V was cut by 4 bases and J by 0 bases, with 7 bases left in between. Germline V gene lookup returns CDR1 MNHNY and CDR2 SVGAGI (reference sequence). The sample consisted of PBMCs. The chain couples TRBV6-6 to TRBJ2-6; D not resolved. This receptor was identified in a woman aged 40 to 50 in good health. Some clones in this sample may be carry-over from other donors' samples. The CDR3 reads CASSFRSSGANVLTF. CDR3 DNA: TGTGCCAGCAGTTTTCGTAGCTCTGGGGCCAACGTCCTGACTTTC.